This T cell receptor (beta chain) was obtained from a study of long-term antiretroviral therapy in people with HIV. Findings and limits, study-wide: Transplant donor controls retained higher diversity, though diversity increased after ART.

Version v3.0 of the immunoSEQ assay was performed at survey level. The repertoire was sequenced with immunoSEQ multiplex PCR; TCRdb's copy has only in-frame clones and lacks some. The sample includes 24,000 or so clones, around four fifths of them seen just once. Worth noting for this clone: Its antigen remains unknown.

This CDR3 is 15 amino acids long. Germline CDR1 reads KGHSH; CDR2 reads LQKENI. J gave up 5 bases and V 4 bases, and 11 bases lay outside the gene matches. This chain uses TRBV18 with TRBJ2-7; 7 positions agree with TRBD2. The sequences come from unsorted PBMCs, collected about 4.3 years after starting antiretroviral therapy. This clonotype was sampled from a man aged 30 to 45 with HIV. The CDR3 protein is CASSQTAGGSNEQYF. The CDR3 nucleotides read TGTGCCAGCTCACAAACAGCCGGGGGGAGCAACGAGCAGTACTTC.